The table lists the clone carrying this T cell receptor (beta chain) with a few counts. Its antigen is not known. This may stem from a read error, because a much larger clone lies one nucleotide away. Looked up from germline, CDR1 is SGHRS and CDR2 is YFSETQ. The CDR3 runs 16 residues. RNA and DNA were co-extracted from about 20-30 mg of unsorted bulk tissue. A primer matching the constant region was used to make TCR beta cDNA from 500 to 650 ng of total RNA. For TCR beta, libraries were produced by three nested multiplex PCR rounds using slightly modified ARM-PCR. The first two PCR rounds, roughly 9 cycles each, used TRBV1-TRBV30 forward primers and a C-beta reverse primer. Using its own MiXCR run on the multiplex PCR reads, TCRdb lists one record per CDR3 protein. This table holds 90,000 to 150,000 distinct CDR3 sequences, less than 75% found once. The data belong to a study of tumor-infiltrating lymphocytes in primary liver carcinoma. Study-wide results and limits: Tumor specimens were characterized by a significantly higher top-250-clone fraction than blood (p = 0.039). Between tumor regions, pairs overlapped more than tumor-adjacent and tumor-blood pairs did.

The sample was tumor-adjacent normal liver tissue. This sequence was found in a woman in her fifties or sixties with primary liver carcinoma and hepatitis B virus infection. This chain uses TRBV5-1 with TRBJ2-1, with D perhaps being TRBD1 or TRBD2 (7 bases each). The DNA for the CDR3 is TGCACCAGCAGCGGGACAGAACAGGGGCGCCTCAATGAGCAGTTCTTC. Protein product: CTSSGTEQGRLNEQFF.